A selection of T cell receptor beta chains follows, all from one sample in a study of control samples from healthy donors and cancer patients. Assay used: immunoSEQ multiplex PCR; TCRdb lists only in-frame clones, some missing. This table has about 95,000 clones, around four fifths appearing once. The sample consisted of blood. The receptors originated from a man between 25 and 39 years old in good health. CDR3s leave out the opening cysteine and the closing phenylalanine or tryptophan. Each record gives: V gene, J gene, CDR3 length, CDR3 protein.

v_call: TRBV27; j_call: TRBJ1-1; cdr3_length: 14; cdr3_aa: ASSFSKNRGSLEAF
v_call: TRBV14; j_call: TRBJ2-3; cdr3_length: 11; cdr3_aa: ASSRTSGTTQY
v_call: TRBV6-6; j_call: TRBJ1-4; cdr3_length: 12; cdr3_aa: ASSYGGYNEKLF
v_call: TRBV7-9; j_call: TRBJ1-1; cdr3_length: 11; cdr3_aa: ASSLATNTEAF
v_call: TRBV7-2; j_call: TRBJ1-2; cdr3_length: 13; cdr3_aa: ASSLGPDRANGYT
v_call: TRBV6-6; j_call: TRBJ1-2; cdr3_length: 14; cdr3_aa: ASSYSTQGRGYGYT
v_call: TRBV30; j_call: TRBJ2-2; cdr3_length: 18; cdr3_aa: AWSRLWGLSSRANTGELF
v_call: TRBV5-4; j_call: TRBJ1-1; cdr3_length: 11; cdr3_aa: ASSQGPNTEAF
v_call: TRBV7-9; j_call: TRBJ2-7; cdr3_length: 11; cdr3_aa: ASSFRLVYEQY
v_call: TRBV5-8; j_call: TRBJ1-2; cdr3_length: 12; cdr3_aa: ASSPRDPNYGYT
v_call: TRBV11-1; j_call: TRBJ2-1; cdr3_length: 10; cdr3_aa: ASSPQDNEQF
v_call: TRBV3-1/TRBV3-2; j_call: TRBJ1-6; cdr3_length: 13; cdr3_aa: ASSQASRGESPLH
v_call: TRBV6-6; j_call: TRBJ1-2; cdr3_length: 12; cdr3_aa: ASSYFLGDYGYT
v_call: TRBV28; j_call: TRBJ1-5; cdr3_length: 17; cdr3_aa: ASSSILHQGRSGNQPQH
v_call: TRBV5-4; j_call: TRBJ2-2; cdr3_length: 13; cdr3_aa: ASSLGLAGDVELF
v_call: TRBV10-3; j_call: TRBJ1-2; cdr3_length: 12; cdr3_aa: AISQDRTLYGYT
v_call: TRBV12-3/TRBV12-4; j_call: TRBJ2-5; cdr3_length: 10; cdr3_aa: ASRAVRETQY
v_call: TRBV18; j_call: TRBJ2-3; cdr3_length: 12; cdr3_aa: ASSPPIRADTQY
v_call: TRBV2; j_call: TRBJ1-5; cdr3_length: 11; cdr3_aa: ASSLRENQPQH
v_call: TRBV6-5; j_call: TRBJ1-5; cdr3_length: 13; cdr3_aa: ASSSLAGGNQPQH
v_call: TRBV28; j_call: TRBJ1-2; cdr3_length: 12; cdr3_aa: ASSHGQSRYGYT
v_call: TRBV9; j_call: TRBJ1-2; cdr3_length: 12; cdr3_aa: ASSPGALHYGYT
v_call: TRBV19; j_call: TRBJ2-4; cdr3_length: 13; cdr3_aa: ASSIGGPTKNIQY
v_call: TRBV6-5; j_call: TRBJ1-1; cdr3_length: 13; cdr3_aa: ASSYSEGPNTEAF
v_call: TRBV7-9; j_call: TRBJ2-6; cdr3_length: 13; cdr3_aa: ASSLVLSGANVLT
v_call: TRBV14; j_call: TRBJ2-5; cdr3_length: 16; cdr3_aa: ASSQDPYGTSVQETQY
v_call: TRBV30; j_call: TRBJ1-6; cdr3_length: 11; cdr3_aa: AWSQGARSPLH
v_call: TRBV5-4; j_call: TRBJ2-5; cdr3_length: 13; cdr3_aa: ASSGAAGGPETQY
v_call: TRBV5-4; j_call: TRBJ1-2; cdr3_length: 14; cdr3_aa: ASSLTGGTGVYGYT
v_call: TRBV5-1; j_call: TRBJ1-6; cdr3_length: 12; cdr3_aa: ASGWGGYNSPLH
v_call: TRBV29-1; j_call: TRBJ1-2; cdr3_length: 10; cdr3_aa: SAIEGYDGYT
v_call: TRBV9; j_call: TRBJ2-1; cdr3_length: 13; cdr3_aa: ASSVNGGALNEQF
v_call: TRBV12-3/TRBV12-4; j_call: TRBJ1-2; cdr3_length: 11; cdr3_aa: ASRRDSRYGYT
v_call: TRBV5-5; j_call: TRBJ2-2; cdr3_length: 11; cdr3_aa: ASSLDRSRELF
v_call: TRBV7-2; j_call: TRBJ1-6; cdr3_length: 12; cdr3_aa: ASSFDGYNSPLH
v_call: TRBV7-3; j_call: TRBJ1-2; cdr3_length: 12; cdr3_aa: ASSLAGRKGGYT
v_call: TRBV29-1; j_call: TRBJ2-2; cdr3_length: 11; cdr3_aa: SVRLDNTGELF
v_call: TRBV5-4; j_call: TRBJ2-3; cdr3_length: 10; cdr3_aa: ASSLRTDTQY
v_call: TRBV2; j_call: TRBJ2-3; cdr3_length: 12; cdr3_aa: ASRRLASTDTQY
v_call: TRBV30; j_call: TRBJ2-7; cdr3_length: 11; cdr3_aa: AWSRGRAYEQY
v_call: TRBV6-1; j_call: TRBJ2-1; cdr3_length: 13; cdr3_aa: ASSERGSSYNEQF
v_call: TRBV20-1; j_call: TRBJ2-1; cdr3_length: 12; cdr3_aa: SASPAGGYNEQF
v_call: TRBV19; j_call: TRBJ1-2; cdr3_length: 13; cdr3_aa: ASSTGTGPYYGYT
v_call: TRBV6-5; j_call: TRBJ1-1; cdr3_length: 12; cdr3_aa: ASRAGVTNTEAF
v_call: TRBV7-2; j_call: TRBJ1-4; cdr3_length: 13; cdr3_aa: ASSSDGSTNEKLF
v_call: TRBV6-6; j_call: TRBJ1-5; cdr3_length: 12; cdr3_aa: ASSSTGSDQPQH